This TCR beta chain appears in the sequencing data of a study of metastatic and nonmetastatic thyroid tumors. Whole-study findings and limits: Malignant thyroid tumors reportedly had TCR beta diversity that was significantly higher than in benign nodules, in blood and tumor.

Every patient underwent thyroid surgery untreated. Original methodology: A classifier for distant metastasis in papillary thyroid cancer was constructed using CDR3 differences observed across clinicopathological groups. Using MiXCR, TCRdb reanalyzed the PCR reads. Here the V and J calls rest on TCRdb's processing, not on the authors' analysis. The data show tens of thousands of clones, about 14% seen once. Turning to this clone: As yet, its antigen is unknown.

V was trimmed by 8 bases and J by 5 bases, leaving 16 bases between them. Germline loops: CDR1 DFQATT, CDR2 SNEGSKA (reference sequence). The CDR3 extends over 13 amino acids. The sample consisted of blood. The TCR sequence derives from a male donor with papillary thyroid cancer or a benign thyroid nodule (not recorded which). Some clones in this sample may be carry-over from other donors' samples. J is TRBJ2-1 and V is TRBV20-1; maybe TRBD2 (6 bases). The CDR3, as DNA: TGCAGTTACCGGGACTTGAGAAACAATGAGCAGTTCTTC. It specifies CSYRDLRNNEQFF.